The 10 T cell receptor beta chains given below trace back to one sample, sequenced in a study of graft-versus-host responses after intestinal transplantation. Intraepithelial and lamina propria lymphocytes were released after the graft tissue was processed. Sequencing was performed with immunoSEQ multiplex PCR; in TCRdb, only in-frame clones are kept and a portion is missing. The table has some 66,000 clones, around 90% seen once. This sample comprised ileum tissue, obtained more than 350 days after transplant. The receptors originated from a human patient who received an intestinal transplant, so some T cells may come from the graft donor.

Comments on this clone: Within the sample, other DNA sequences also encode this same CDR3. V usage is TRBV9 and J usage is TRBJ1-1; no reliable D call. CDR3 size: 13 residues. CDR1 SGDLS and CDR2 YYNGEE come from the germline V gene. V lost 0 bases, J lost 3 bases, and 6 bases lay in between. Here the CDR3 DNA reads TGTGCCAGCAGCGTAGGTGGCGACACTGAAGCTTTCTTT. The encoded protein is CASSVGGDTEAFF.

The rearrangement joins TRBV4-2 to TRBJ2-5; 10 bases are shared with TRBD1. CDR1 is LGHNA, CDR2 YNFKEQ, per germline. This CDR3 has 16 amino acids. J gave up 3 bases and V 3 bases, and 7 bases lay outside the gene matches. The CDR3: CASSQVPGQGKETQYF. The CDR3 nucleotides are TGTGCCAGCAGCCAGGTCCCGGGACAGGGGAAAGAGACCCAGTACTTC.

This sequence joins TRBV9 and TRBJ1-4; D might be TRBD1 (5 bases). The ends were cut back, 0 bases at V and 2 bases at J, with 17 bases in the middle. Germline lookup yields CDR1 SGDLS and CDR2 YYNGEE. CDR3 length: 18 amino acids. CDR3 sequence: CASSVALGGFGTNEKLFF. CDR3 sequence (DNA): TGTGCCAGCAGCGTAGCCCTGGGGGGGTTCGGGACTAATGAAAAACTGTTTTTT. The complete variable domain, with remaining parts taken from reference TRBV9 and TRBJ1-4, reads DSGVTQTPKHLITATGQRVTLRCSPRSGDLSVYWYQQSLDQGLQFLIQYYNGEERAKGNILERFSAQQFPDLHSELNLSSLELGDSALYFCASSVALGGFGTNEKLFFGSGTQLSVL.

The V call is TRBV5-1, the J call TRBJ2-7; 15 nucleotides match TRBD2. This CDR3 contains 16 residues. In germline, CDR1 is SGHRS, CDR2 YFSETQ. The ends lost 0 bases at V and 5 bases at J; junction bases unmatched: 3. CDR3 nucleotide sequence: TGCGCCAGCAGCTTGGGGACTAGCGGGGGGGCGAACGAGCAGTACTTC. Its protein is CASSLGTSGGANEQYF.

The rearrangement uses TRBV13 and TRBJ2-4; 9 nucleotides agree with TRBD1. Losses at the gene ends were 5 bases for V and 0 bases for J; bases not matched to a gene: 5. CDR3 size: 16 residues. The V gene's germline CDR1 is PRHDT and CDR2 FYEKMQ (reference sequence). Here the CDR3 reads CASSAGQGIAKNIQYF. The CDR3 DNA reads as TGTGCCAGCAGCGCGGGACAGGGAATAGCCAAAAACATTCAGTACTTC.

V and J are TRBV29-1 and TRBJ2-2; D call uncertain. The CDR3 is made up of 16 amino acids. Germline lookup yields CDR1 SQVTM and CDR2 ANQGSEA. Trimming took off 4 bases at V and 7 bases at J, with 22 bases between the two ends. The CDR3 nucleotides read TGCAGCGTTGGAAGTTCCCGATCCCCCCTGGGCGGGGAGCTGTTTTTT. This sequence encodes CSVGSSRSPLGGELFF.

CDR3 coding DNA: TGTGCCAGCAGCTGGATAGCGGATGGGAGCTCCTACAATGAGCAGTTCTTC. This codes for CASSWIADGSSYNEQFF. The chain links TRBV11-2 to TRBJ2-1; D is perhaps TRBD2 (6 bases). The CDR3 has 17 residues. Germline V gene sequence: CDR1 SGHAT, CDR2 FQNNGV. Deletions cut 4 bases from V and 0 bases from J, with 16 bases between.

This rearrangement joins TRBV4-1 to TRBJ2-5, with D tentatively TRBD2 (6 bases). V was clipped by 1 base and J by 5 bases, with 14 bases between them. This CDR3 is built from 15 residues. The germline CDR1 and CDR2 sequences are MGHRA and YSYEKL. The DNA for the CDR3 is TGCGCCAGCAGCCAAGCTAGCGTGTCCACGGAGACCCAGTACTTC. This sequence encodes CASSQASVSTETQYF.

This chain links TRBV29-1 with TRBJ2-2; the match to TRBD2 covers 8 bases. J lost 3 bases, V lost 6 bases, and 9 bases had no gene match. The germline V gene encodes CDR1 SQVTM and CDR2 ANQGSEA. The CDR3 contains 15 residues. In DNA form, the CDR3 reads TGCAGCGTCCAAGCACTAGCGGACCACACCGGGGAGCTGTTTTTT. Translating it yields CSVQALADHTGELFF.

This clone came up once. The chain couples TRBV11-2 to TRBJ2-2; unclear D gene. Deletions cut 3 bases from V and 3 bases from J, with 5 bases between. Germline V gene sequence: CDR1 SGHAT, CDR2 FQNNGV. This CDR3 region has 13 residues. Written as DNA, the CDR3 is TGTGCCAGCAGCTTGCAGTACACCGGGGAGCTGTTTTTT. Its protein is CASSLQYTGELFF.